Each of the 18 T cell receptor beta chains below was sequenced from the same sample in a study of blood T cell repertoires in COVID-19. The data were produced by immunoSEQ multiplex PCR, yet TCRdb's version contains in-frame clones alone and is incomplete. The sample lists about 360,000 clones, around 84% seen once, with about 3% in the top ten. The specimen was peripheral blood. These receptor sequences come from a human donor in a cohort sampled during active COVID-19.

J is TRBJ2-5 and V is TRBV28, with 7 bases lining up with TRBD1. The V gene's germline CDR1 is MDHEN and CDR2 SYDVKM. The CDR3 loop spans 13 amino acids. The V gene end was trimmed by 8 bases and the J gene end by 1 base; junction bases not matched to a gene: 4. In nucleotides, the CDR3 is TGTGCCAGCGAGGGGGCAGCCCAAGAGACCCAGTACTTC. Translating gives CASEGAAQETQYF.

This rearrangement joins TRBV21-1 to TRBJ2-3; TRBD2 was called by the table and not checked on the DNA. TRBV21-1 is termed a pseudogene. There are 15 residues in the CDR3. The CDR3 nucleotides are TGTGCCAGCAGCAAGGGACTCGTCCCCACAGATACGCAGTATTTT. As protein: CASSKGLVPTDTQYF.

This chain uses TRBV18 with TRBJ1-3; D may be TRBD1 (6 bases). Germline V gene lookup returns CDR1 KGHSH and CDR2 LQKENI. V was cut by 3 bases and J by 3 bases, with 15 bases left in between. The CDR3 extends over 16 amino acids. Here the CDR3 reads CASSPLQGQGGNTIYF. In DNA form, the CDR3 reads TGTGCCAGCTCACCCCTACAGGGTCAAGGTGGAAACACCATATATTTT.

The chain couples TRBV11-3 to TRBJ2-1; tentatively, D is TRBD1 (5 bases). The CDR3 consists of 16 residues. Germline loops: CDR1 SGHNT, CDR2 YENEEA. Trimming stripped 4 bases from V and 8 bases from J, with 21 bases between. The CDR3 DNA reads as TGTGCCAGCAGCTCGAATGCGGCGGAATTAGGGGATGAGCAGTTCTTC. The encoded protein is CASSSNAAELGDEQFF.

The chain is built from TRBV18 and TRBJ1-2; 9 bases match TRBD1. This CDR3 has 17 residues. The ends lost 3 bases at V and 3 bases at J; junction bases unmatched: 11. CDR1 is KGHSH, CDR2 LQKENI, per germline. CDR3 residues: CASSPGTGLTVDYGYTF. The CDR3 DNA is TGTGCCAGCTCACCGGGGACAGGGTTGACTGTAGACTATGGCTACACCTTC.

The J gene is TRBJ2-2, the V gene TRBV4-1; 7 nucleotides align to TRBD2. This CDR3 is built from 16 residues. In germline, CDR1 is MGHRA, CDR2 YSYEKL. The V gene end was trimmed by 4 bases and the J gene end by 2 bases; junction bases not matched to a gene: 7. In DNA form, the CDR3 reads TGCGCCAGCAGCCCCCCGGGAGGAAGTAACACCGGGGAGCTGTTTTTT. Amino acids: CASSPPGGSNTGELFF.

The chain has TRBV5-4 and TRBJ2-7, with D maybe TRBD2 (6 bases). Trimming pared 0 bases from V and 3 bases from J, leaving 16 bases between. The CDR3 sequence is 16 residues long. Germline CDR1 SGHNT, CDR2 YYREEE (reference sequence). CDR3 DNA sequence: TGTGCCAGCAGCTTGGGGGGCGCGGGGTCAGTCTACGAGCAGTACTTC. Its translation: CASSLGGAGSVYEQYF.

The rearrangement uses TRBV6-7 and TRBJ1-2, with D hard to call. TRBV6-7 is marked as an open reading frame, function uncertain. V gave up 0 bases and J gave up 8 bases, with 16 bases separating them. The CDR3 consists of 15 residues. The CDR3 nucleotides are TGTGCCAGCAGTTACTCGTGCACCTCAACTATGGGCTACACCTTC. It translates to CASSYSCTSTMGYTF.

V gene TRBV19 combines with J gene TRBJ2-5, with no clear D. Germline V gene sequence: CDR1 LNHDA, CDR2 SQIVND (reference sequence). The CDR3 runs to 13 residues. V was shortened by 3 bases and J by 7 bases, with 12 bases between the two germline ends. The CDR3 here is CASSIIPPGTQYF. CDR3 nucleotide sequence: TGTGCCAGTAGTATCATCCCGCCCGGGACCCAGTACTTC. The full variable domain, rest sourced from reference TRBV19 and TRBJ2-5, is DGGITQSPKYLFRKEGQNVTLSCEQNLNHDAMYWYRQDPGQGLRLIYYSQIVNDFQKGDIAEGYSVSREKKESFPLTVTSAQKNPTAFYLCASSIIPPGTQYFGPGTRLLVL.

This chain links TRBV20-1 with TRBJ2-1; the match to TRBD2 covers 7 bases. V was clipped by 3 bases and J by 9 bases; unmatched bases: 14. Per germline, CDR1 DFQATT and CDR2 SNEGSKA (reference sequence). The CDR3 length is 15 residues. CDR3: CSASGVSSGDFEQFF. Here the CDR3 DNA reads TGCAGTGCTAGTGGGGTTTCAAGCGGGGACTTTGAGCAGTTCTTC.

The chain links TRBV15 to TRBJ2-7, with 8 positions matching TRBD2. CDR3 length: 16 residues. Germline trimming cut 0 bases from V and 4 bases from J; bases unmatched to any gene: 8. In germline, CDR1 is LNHNV, CDR2 YYDKDF (reference sequence). This chain's CDR3 is CATSRDFSGGSYEQYF. The CDR3 bases are TGTGCCACCAGCAGAGATTTCAGCGGGGGTTCGTACGAGCAGTACTTC.

The CDR3 protein is CASSLDPAGLNSPLHF. The CDR3 nucleotides read TGTGCCAGCAGCTTAGATCCCGCAGGACTTAATTCACCCCTCCACTTT. This chain links TRBV11-2 with TRBJ1-6; D is ambiguous. Trimming removed 0 bases from V and 6 bases from J, with 12 bases in between. CDR3 size: 16 residues. Per the germline V gene, CDR1 is SGHAT and CDR2 is FQNNGV. Looking up the rest from reference TRBV11-2 and TRBJ1-6 gives the full variable domain: EAGVAQSPRYKIIEKRQSVAFWCNPISGHATLYWYQQILGQGPKLLIQFQNNGVVDDSQLPKDRFSAERLKGVDSTLKIQPAKLEDSAVYLCASSLDPAGLNSPLHFGNGTRLTVT.

The rearrangement joins TRBV7-9 to TRBJ1-3; possible D gene TRBD1, 5 bases. CDR1 and CDR2 from the germline V gene are SEHNR and FQNEAQ (reference sequence). Deletions cut 1 base from V and 0 bases from J, with 16 bases between. This CDR3 is 18 amino acids long. In DNA, the CDR3 is TGTGCCAGCAGCTTAGGAGGTGGGGCCCCCAACTCTGGAAACACCATATATTTT. Amino acids: CASSLGGGAPNSGNTIYF. Full variable domain (outside the CDR3, taken from reference TRBV7-9 and TRBJ1-3): DTGVSQNPRHKITKRGQNVTFRCDPISEHNRLYWYRQTLGQGPEFLTYFQNEAQLEKSRLLSDRFSAERPKGSFSTLEIQRTEQGDSAMYLCASSLGGGAPNSGNTIYFGEGSWLTVV.

The chain joins TRBV2 to TRBJ1-4; D unclear. Trimming took off 6 bases at V and 7 bases at J, with 15 bases between the two ends. The germline V gene has CDR1 SNHLY and CDR2 FYNNEI. The length of the CDR3 is 14 residues. The CDR3, as DNA: TGTGCCAGCAGCCCAATTGACATCAGTGAAAAACTGTTTTTT. This translates into CASSPIDISEKLFF.

This sequence joins TRBV15 and TRBJ2-5, with a possible D match to TRBD2 (6 bases). The ends were cut back, 6 bases at V and 1 base at J, with 9 bases in the middle. The CDR3 consists of 13 residues. CDR1 is LNHNV, CDR2 YYDKDF, per germline (reference sequence). Here the CDR3 reads CATRGEVQETQYF. For the CDR3, the DNA is TGTGCCACCAGAGGGGAGGTCCAAGAGACCCAGTACTTC.

The chain has TRBV19 and TRBJ2-5, with D maybe TRBD1 (6 bases). V was clipped by 1 base and J by 4 bases, with 10 bases between them. CDR3 length: 14 amino acids. The germline V gene encodes CDR1 LNHDA and CDR2 SQIVND (reference sequence). The DNA of the CDR3 is TGTGCCAGTAGTATAGCGGGCAGGGGAGAGACCCAGTACTTC. Protein sequence: CASSIAGRGETQYF.

The genes are TRBV4-1 and TRBJ2-3; TRBD2 aligns across 11 bases. Germline CDR1 and CDR2: MGHRA and YSYEKL. The length of the CDR3 is 16 residues. The J segment lost 3 bases and the V segment lost 5 bases, leaving 7 bases of the junction unmatched. CDR3 in DNA: TGCGCCAGCAGCGCTCTTAGCGGGAGGGGTACAGATACGCAGTATTTT. This encodes CASSALSGRGTDTQYF.

The sample holds a few counts of this clone. The CDR3 sequence is CASSQGGSPSFYSNQPQHF. In DNA, the CDR3 is TGTGCCAGCAGCCAAGGAGGGAGCCCTTCCTTTTATAGCAATCAGCCCCAGCATTTT. The chain is built from TRBV3-1 (or the pseudogene TRBV3-2) and TRBJ1-5, with no clear D. The germline V gene has CDR1 LGHDT and CDR2 YNNKEL (reference sequence). This CDR3 comprises 19 residues. The V end lost 1 base, the J end lost 0 bases, and 19 bases lay between the germline ends.